This T cell receptor (beta chain) was retrieved from a study of CD8+CD57+ T cells in acquired aplastic anemia. Patients chosen for sequencing had shown CD8+CD57+ cell expansion by flow cytometry. The TCR beta profiling, which covered VDJ combination and CDR3 sequence, was carried out using genomic DNA as the template. TCRdb recomputed calls from the reads with MiXCR, one row per CDR3 protein. This repertoire shows hundreds of thousands of distinct CDR3 sequences, about 50% found once; its top ten account for under 1.5%. Remarks on this clonotype: Germline is not matched at one junction end, which may reflect a read error.

The specimen was sorted CD4+, CD8+, or CD8+CD57+ T cells (not recorded which) from PBMCs. The clonotype originates from a human donor with aplastic anemia.

This chain's CDR3 is CATSDSRYNSPLHF. The CDR3 bases are TGTGCCACCAGTGATTCAAGGTATAATTCACCCCTCCATTTT. The chain employs TRBV24-1 and TRBJ1-6; D is unresolved. The CDR3 extends over 14 amino acids. CDR1 is KGHDR, CDR2 SFDVKD, per germline.